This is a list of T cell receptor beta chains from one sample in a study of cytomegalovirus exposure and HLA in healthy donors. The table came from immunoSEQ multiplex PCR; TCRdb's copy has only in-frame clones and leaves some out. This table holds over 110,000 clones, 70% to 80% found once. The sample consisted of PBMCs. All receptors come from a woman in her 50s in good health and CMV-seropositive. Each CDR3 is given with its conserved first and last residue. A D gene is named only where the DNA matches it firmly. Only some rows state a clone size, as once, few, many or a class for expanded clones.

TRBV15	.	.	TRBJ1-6	CATSRDTGSNSPLHF	TGTGCCACCAGCAGAGATACAGGATCGAATTCGCCCCTCCACTTT
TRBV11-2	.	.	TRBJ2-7	CASSLDWTTYEQYF	TGTGCCAGCAGCTTAGATTGGACTACCTACGAGCAGTACTTC
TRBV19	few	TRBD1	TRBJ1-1	CASSPQGAHTEAFF	TGTGCCAGTAGTCCACAGGGGGCGCACACTGAAGCTTTCTTT
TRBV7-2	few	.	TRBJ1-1	CASSLIEETEAFF	TGTGCCAGCAGCTTAATCGAGGAAACTGAAGCTTTCTTT
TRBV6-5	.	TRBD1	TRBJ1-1	CASSAPDRGGEAFF	TGTGCCAGCAGTGCCCCGGACAGGGGTGGTGAAGCTTTCTTT
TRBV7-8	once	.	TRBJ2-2	CASSLRADGGDTGELFF	TGTGCCAGCAGCTTAAGGGCTGATGGGGGCGACACCGGGGAGCTGTTTTTT
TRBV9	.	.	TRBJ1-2	CASVGGVEGETNYGYTF	TGTGCCAGCGTCGGGGGGGTAGAGGGAGAAACTAACTATGGCTACACCTTC
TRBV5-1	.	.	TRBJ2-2	CASTPKSAGELFF	TGCGCCAGCACCCCTAAATCGGCCGGGGAGCTGTTTTTT
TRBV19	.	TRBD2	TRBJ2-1	CASSIDAPEGGGPYNEQFF	TGTGCCAGTAGTATAGATGCCCCGGAGGGCGGGGGGCCATACAATGAGCAGTTCTTC
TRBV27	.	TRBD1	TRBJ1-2	CASSLKGGGYGYTF	TGTGCCAGCAGTTTAAAAGGGGGCGGCTATGGCTACACCTTC
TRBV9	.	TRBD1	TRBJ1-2	CASSVGDRGRGLGGYTF	TGTGCCAGCAGCGTAGGGGACAGGGGGCGCGGTTTAGGGGGCTACACCTTC
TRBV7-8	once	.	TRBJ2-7	CASSLVPSYEQYF	TGTGCCAGCAGCTTAGTTCCATCCTACGAGCAGTACTTC
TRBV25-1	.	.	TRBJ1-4	CASGQQATNEKLFF	TGTGCCAGTGGGCAGCAAGCAACTAATGAAAAACTGTTTTTT
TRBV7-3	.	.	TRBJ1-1	CASSPRGGSTEAFF	TGTGCCAGCAGCCCCCGCGGGGGGAGCACTGAAGCTTTCTTT